The clone carrying this T cell receptor beta chain has at least ten counts. Germline V lookup: CDR1 ENHRY, CDR2 SYGVKD. This CDR3 region has 14 residues. V gave up 10 bases and J gave up 6 bases, with 19 bases separating them. The record originates from a study of regulatory T cells in long-lasting Graves disease. The time point here: newly diagnosed GD, antithyroid drugs for less than 3 months. Scientists built the TCR library using RNA that was extracted from PBMCs. Library construction for TCR beta used iRepertoire HTBI primers and Arm-PCR of CDR3 regions. TCRdb re-analysed the multiplex PCR reads in MiXCR, keeping a single row per CDR3 protein. This sample has hundreds of thousands of distinct CDR3 sequences, with approximately 13% found just once. This same sample was also part of a study on T cells in Graves' hyperthyroidism and ophthalmopathy. That work adds: Using the HTBI primer set, a first-round RT-PCR was run on the TCR CDR3. Also found in blood were most expanded thyroid clonotypes above 0.001. It was a median around 6 months before onset that the model predicted ophthalmopathy.

The sequenced sample was peripheral blood mononuclear cells (PBMCs), obtained at new diagnosis, from a patient treated with antithyroid drugs. The rearrangement joins TRBV10-3 to TRBJ2-1; TRBD1 might be the D (5 bases). This clonotype was obtained from a man aged 30-40 years with Graves disease. Written as DNA, the CDR3 is TGTGCCAGTAAACAGGCTGTAAGAAGCAATGAGCAGTTCTTC. Protein: CASKQAVRSNEQFF.